This T cell receptor beta chain comes out of a study of blood T cell repertoires in COVID-19. The assay was immunoSEQ multiplex PCR, and TCRdb's table has in-frame clones only and misses some. The sample includes some 340,000 clones, 83% of them seen just once. Germline assignment: CDR1 LGHNA and CDR2 YNFKEQ. The CDR3 runs 15 residues. The V gene end was trimmed by 4 bases and the J gene end by 4 bases; junction bases not matched to a gene: 3. This clone has a single count. The chain carries TRBV4-2 and TRBJ2-3, with TRBD2 matching 12 bases. The receptor was isolated from a woman aged 50 to 60 who had recovered from COVID-19. Source material: PBMCs or T cells enriched from blood (not recorded which). In nucleotides, the CDR3 is TGTGCCAGCAGCCCGACTAGCGGGAGCCCAGATACGCAGTATTTT. Translation: CASSPTSGSPDTQYF.